One and the same sample provided the 4 T cell receptor beta chains below, sequenced in a study of regulatory and conventional T cells in RAG deficiency. Conventional CD4+ T cells were sorted from blood as CD25-low CD127-high cells. Sequencing used immunoSEQ multiplex PCR; TCRdb keeps in-frame clones, though not all of them. In the table there are about 30,000 clones, more than 90% of which are singletons. These data were also reused for a study on regulatory T cells. That investigation notes: Amplification used 52 TRBV primers and 13 TRBJ primers.

Sequencing was carried out using CD25- CD4+ T cells sorted from blood. These receptors were obtained from a human donor in good health.

As concerns this clone: This specimen includes other DNA sequences encoding the same CDR3. Here the CDR3 DNA reads TGTGCCAGCAGCTTATCTTTGGGACAGGGGGCGTCCTATAATTCACCCCTCCACTTT. It yields the protein CASSLSLGQGASYNSPLHF. This sequence joins TRBV7-2 and TRBJ1-6, with TRBD1 matching 12 bases. V was clipped by 2 bases and J by 1 base; unmatched bases: 6. CDR3 size: 19 residues. The germline V gene has CDR1 SGHTA and CDR2 FQGNSA.

The chain combines TRBV10-1 with TRBJ1-5; unclear D gene. The germline gives CDR1 WNHNN, CDR2 SYGVQD (reference sequence). This CDR3 has 13 amino acids. Trimming stripped 0 bases from V and 10 bases from J, with 10 bases between. The chain's CDR3 is CASSESATIPQHF. DNA of the CDR3: TGCGCCAGCAGTGAGTCGGCTACTATCCCCCAGCATTTT.

The J gene is TRBJ2-3, the V gene TRBV9, with 8 bases matching TRBD2. CDR1 is SGDLS, CDR2 YYNGEE, per germline. The CDR3 has 15 amino acids. Trimming took 6 bases from V and 3 from J; bases not matched to a gene: 9. The CDR3 protein is CASNDRGGPTDTQYF. For the CDR3, the DNA is TGTGCCAGCAACGACCGGGGGGGCCCAACAGATACGCAGTATTTT.

The chain employs TRBV6-1 and TRBJ2-7; TRBD1 aligns across 9 bases. Germline CDR1 is MNHNS and CDR2 is SASEGT. CDR3 size: 15 residues. The trim removed 0 bases at V and 6 bases at J, leaving 6 bases unmatched. The CDR3 region has the DNA TGTGCCAGCAGTGAAGCGGGGACAGGGCGGCTCGAGCAGTACTTC. Translated: CASSEAGTGRLEQYF.